This T cell receptor (beta chain) is from a study of T cells in localized non-small cell lung cancer. Germline assignment: CDR1 SGHVS and CDR2 FNYEAQ. V dropped 4 bases and J dropped 5 bases, with 8 bases sitting between them. The CDR3 runs 12 residues. Clones were sequenced by immunoSEQ multiplex PCR, and TCRdb holds only the in-frame ones, with some missing. The table records around 20,000 clones, about nine tenths of them present only once. The V gene is TRBV7-6, the J gene TRBJ2-5; D is undetermined. This receptor was taken from a man aged 40 to 69 with stage I lung adenocarcinoma. Sample: peripheral blood, taken before any cancer treatment. The DNA for the CDR3 is TGTGCCAGCAGCTCAGGTTCGGAGACCCAGTACTTC. As protein: CASSSGSETQYF.